This T cell receptor (beta chain) comes out of a study of cytomegalovirus exposure and HLA in healthy donors. Here immunoSEQ multiplex PCR was the method, and the copy in TCRdb shows in-frame clones only, minus some. Altogether around 60,000 clones are present, about 95% being singletons, with the ten largest covering less than 1.5%. The V gene lost 5 bases and the J gene lost 10 bases, with 15 bases spanning the gap. This CDR3 is 13 amino acids long. The germline V gene has CDR1 SGHVS and CDR2 FQNEAQ. The study's findings and limits: Reportedly, cytomegalovirus status was diagnosed with high sensitivity and specificity. Usually a TCR sequence was rare, but some public TCRs were found in many donors. CMV antigen specificity of a few CMV-associated chains was confirmed in vitro.

Concerning this clone itself: Its antigen is unidentified.

The specimen was PBMCs. The receptor's source is a woman aged 18-35 years in good health and CMV-seronegative. The V gene is TRBV7-8, the J gene TRBJ2-1; D perhaps matches TRBD2 (6 bases). CDR3 region: CASSLQTSSEQFF. The CDR3 DNA reads TGTGCCAGCAGCCTTCAGACTAGTAGCGAGCAGTTCTTC.